The 20 T cell receptor beta chains below all came from one sample that was sequenced in a study of glioma-infiltrating T cells after dendritic cell vaccination. The table came from immunoSEQ multiplex PCR; TCRdb's copy has only in-frame clones and leaves some out. The profile shows about 65,000 clones, approximately 86% of them singletons. Time point: after dendritic cell vaccination, including at tumor progression/relapse. The sample in question was blood, obtained after dendritic cell vaccination. The source of these receptors is a human donor with glioblastoma.

The gene calls are TRBV27 and TRBJ1-2, with 8 bases that match TRBD1. Germline assignment: CDR1 MNHEY and CDR2 SMNVEV (reference sequence). V shed 3 bases and J 0 bases; nucleotides not matched to a gene: 9. The CDR3 sequence is 17 residues long. The CDR3 loop reads CASSFRHDRGANYGYTF. The CDR3 DNA follows: TGTGCCAGCAGTTTCCGCCATGACAGGGGTGCTAACTATGGCTACACCTTC.

V usage is TRBV5-4 and J usage is TRBJ1-4; TRBD1 might be the D (6 bases). Trimming took 1 base from V and 4 from J, leaving 11 bases between them. There are 15 residues in the CDR3. Germline lookup yields CDR1 SGHNT and CDR2 YYREEE (reference sequence). CDR3 residues: CASSLRTASNEKLFF. CDR3 bases: TGTGCCAGCAGCTTGAGGACAGCCAGTAATGAAAAACTGTTTTTT. The whole variable domain, filled in from reference TRBV5-4 and TRBJ1-4, reads ETGVTQSPTHLIKTRGQQVTLRCSSQSGHNTVSWYQQALGQGPQFIFQYYREEENGRGNFPPRFSGLQFPNYSSELNVNALELDDSALYLCASSLRTASNEKLFFGSGTQLSVL.

This rearrangement joins TRBV7-2 to TRBJ1-3, with 11 bases matching TRBD1. V shed 1 base, J shed 5 bases, and the junction held 10 bases outside the gene matches. Per the germline V gene, CDR1 is SGHTA and CDR2 is FQGNSA. The CDR3 spans 18 residues. This chain's CDR3 is CASSLVGGTGGLRNTIYF. The CDR3 DNA is TGTGCCAGCAGCTTAGTAGGCGGGACAGGGGGTCTTAGAAACACCATATATTTT.

This clone was counted a few times. DNA of the CDR3: TGTGCCAGCATCAAGACAGGGGAAAACACCATATATTTT. Translation gives CASIKTGENTIYF. The rearrangement joins TRBV6-5 to TRBJ1-3; 8 bases fit TRBD1. Losses at the gene ends were 7 bases for V and 6 bases for J; bases not matched to a gene: 5. Germline V CDR1 and CDR2: MNHEY, SVGAGI. CDR3 size: 13 residues.

The rearrangement links TRBV10-1 to TRBJ2-2, with 8 bases matching TRBD2. The V gene end was trimmed by 6 bases and the J gene end by 2 bases; junction bases not matched to a gene: 2. The CDR3 loop spans 14 amino acids. Per germline, CDR1 WNHNN and CDR2 SYGVQD (reference sequence). The CDR3 nucleotides read TGCGCCAGCAGACTAGCGGTAAACACCGGGGAGCTGTTTTTT. Translated: CASRLAVNTGELFF.

Here the CDR3 DNA reads TGCGCCAGCAGCTTGTATGGGACAGGGCACACCGGGGAGCTGTTTTTT. Its translation is CASSLYGTGHTGELFF. The V and J genes are TRBV5-1 and TRBJ2-2; 9 positions match TRBD1. The germline gives CDR1 SGHRS, CDR2 YFSETQ. The ends lost 1 base at V and 3 bases at J; junction bases unmatched: 4. CDR3 length equals 16 residues.

The chain couples TRBV30 to TRBJ2-7; maybe TRBD1 (5 bases). Germline V gene data show CDR1 as GTSNPN and CDR2 as SVGIG (reference sequence). The CDR3 contains 14 residues. With 2 bases removed from V and 2 bases from J, the gap between germline ends came to 13 bases. This CDR3 is CAWSSSTVTYEQYF. The DNA of the CDR3 is TGTGCCTGGAGTTCCTCGACAGTAACCTACGAGCAGTACTTC.

The chain is built from TRBV15 and TRBJ1-5; 9 bases map to TRBD1. Trimming took 3 bases from V and 5 from J; bases not matched to a gene: 8. The CDR3 covers 16 residues. Germline V gives CDR1 LNHNV, CDR2 YYDKDF (reference sequence). Here the CDR3 reads CATSSTGGYRDQPQHF. DNA of the CDR3: TGTGCCACCAGCAGTACAGGGGGCTATAGGGATCAGCCCCAGCATTTT. Together with reference TRBV15 and TRBJ1-5, the CDR3 gives the full variable domain: DAMVIQNPRYQVTQFGKPVTLSCSQTLNHNVMYWYQQKSSQAPKLLFHYYDKDFNNEADTPDNFQSRRPNTSFCFLDIRSPGLGDTAMYLCATSSTGGYRDQPQHFGDGTRLSIL.

The V gene is TRBV12-5, the J gene TRBJ1-5; tentatively, D is TRBD1 (5 bases). CDR3 length: 16 amino acids. CDR1 and CDR2 (germline): LGHNT, FRNRAP. The V end was cut by 1 base, the J end by 2 bases, with 12 bases between. The CDR3 region is CASGLGTRAGNQPQHF. The CDR3 nucleotides are TGTGCTAGTGGTTTGGGGACACGGGCGGGCAATCAGCCCCAGCATTTT.

V and J are TRBV7-9 and TRBJ2-5; 12 nucleotides line up with TRBD2. The closer fit of TRBJ2-7 to the DNA end suggests the J call may be wrong. The CDR3 is 18 residues long. Per the germline V gene, CDR1 is SEHNR and CDR2 is FQNEAQ (reference sequence). The CDR3 nucleotides read TGTGCCAGCAGCAATCCGGGACTAGCGGGTGGGGGCCACTACGAGCAGTACTTC. Its translation: CASSNPGLAGGGHYEQYF.

V is TRBV11-2 and J is TRBJ2-5; TRBD1 is a possible D gene (5 bases). Germline V gene sequence: CDR1 SGHAT, CDR2 FQNNGV. The ends were cut back, 6 bases at V and 4 bases at J, with 12 bases in the middle. This CDR3 is 13 amino acids long. CDR3 DNA sequence: TGTGCCAGCAGACCCCAGGGTAGAGAGACCCAGTACTTC. The encoded protein is CASRPQGRETQYF.

The rearrangement links TRBV5-6 to TRBJ1-4; 9 bases are shared with TRBD1. CDR1 and CDR2 (germline): SGHDT, YYEEEE. This CDR3 region has 15 residues. V was clipped by 4 bases and J by 5 bases; unmatched bases: 6. The CDR3 here is CASSPDRGANEKLFF. CDR3 nucleotides: TGTGCCAGCAGCCCCGACAGGGGGGCAAATGAAAAACTGTTTTTT.

The rearrangement uses TRBV30 and TRBJ1-2; no reliable D call. The germline gives CDR1 GTSNPN, CDR2 SVGIG (reference sequence). The V and J ends lost 0 bases and 3 bases respectively, with 11 bases between them. This CDR3 is built from 14 residues. CDR3: CAWSVPPSYYGYTF. The CDR3, as DNA: TGTGCCTGGAGTGTTCCCCCCAGTTACTATGGCTACACCTTC.

This clone has a single count. The rearrangement uses TRBV11-1 and TRBJ2-1, with 15 nucleotides matching TRBD2. The J segment lost 9 bases and the V segment lost 3 bases, leaving 9 bases of the junction unmatched. This CDR3 has 17 amino acids. Germline-derived CDR1 and CDR2 are SGHAT and FQDESV (reference sequence). This CDR3 reads CASSFRTSGRVSSEQFF. CDR3 sequence (DNA): TGTGCCAGCAGCTTTAGGACTAGCGGGAGGGTCTCGAGTGAGCAGTTCTTC.

The rearrangement joins TRBV7-6 to TRBJ1-1; 8 nucleotides agree with TRBD1. V trimming: 5 bases; J trimming: 2 bases; junction bases outside the gene matches: 13. The CDR3 has 17 residues. Germline V gene lookup returns CDR1 SGHVS and CDR2 FNYEAQ. Written as DNA, the CDR3 is TGTGCCAGCAGCACACCAGGGGGCATGTTCAGTAACACTGAAGCTTTCTTT. It codes for CASSTPGGMFSNTEAFF.

V is TRBV11-3 and J is TRBJ1-2, with D possibly being TRBD1 (5 bases). The CDR3 length is 13 residues. Deletions cut 5 bases from V and 8 bases from J, with 15 bases between. Germline V gene sequence: CDR1 SGHNT, CDR2 YENEEA. CDR3 bases: TGTGCCAGCAGCAGGGACTCCTGGGACGGCTACACCTTC. This translates into CASSRDSWDGYTF.

V and J are TRBV14 and TRBJ2-3, with 7 bases matching TRBD2. The CDR3 spans 16 residues. After removal of 4 bases from V and 2 bases from J, the junction contained 9 bases not matched to a gene. In germline, CDR1 is SGHDN, CDR2 FVKESK. CDR3 coding DNA: TGTGCCAGCAGCCGAGGGGACTACCGGATCACAGATACGCAGTATTTT. This encodes CASSRGDYRITDTQYF.

CDR3: CASSKQGFERTEAFF. CDR3 in DNA: TGTGCCAGCAGCAAACAGGGATTTGAGAGGACTGAAGCTTTCTTT. This chain uses TRBV5-5 with TRBJ1-1, with TRBD1 as a possible D gene (6 bases). V lost 4 bases and J 5 bases, leaving 18 bases between the germline ends. Germline CDR1 reads SGHKS; CDR2 reads YYEKEE (reference sequence). The CDR3 runs to 15 residues.

This clone was detected once. The J gene is TRBJ1-3, the V gene TRBV4-1; 8 bases agree with TRBD1. Trimming at V came to 6 bases and at J to 2 bases, leaving 6 bases not matched to a gene. CDR1 is MGHRA and CDR2 is YSYEKL in the germline V gene. CDR3 length equals 15 residues. CDR3 region: CASRPGQAAGNTIYF. CDR3 DNA: TGCGCCAGCAGGCCGGGACAGGCGGCTGGAAACACCATATATTTT.

This chain uses TRBV19 with TRBJ2-7, with 13 bases matching TRBD2. The V and J ends lost 3 bases and 2 bases, in that order; junction bases with no gene match: 4. This CDR3 contains 16 residues. Per germline, CDR1 LNHDA and CDR2 SQIVND (reference sequence). Here the CDR3 DNA reads TGTGCCAGTAGTATTACTAGCGGGGGGGTCCCCTACGAGCAGTACTTC. It yields the protein CASSITSGGVPYEQYF.